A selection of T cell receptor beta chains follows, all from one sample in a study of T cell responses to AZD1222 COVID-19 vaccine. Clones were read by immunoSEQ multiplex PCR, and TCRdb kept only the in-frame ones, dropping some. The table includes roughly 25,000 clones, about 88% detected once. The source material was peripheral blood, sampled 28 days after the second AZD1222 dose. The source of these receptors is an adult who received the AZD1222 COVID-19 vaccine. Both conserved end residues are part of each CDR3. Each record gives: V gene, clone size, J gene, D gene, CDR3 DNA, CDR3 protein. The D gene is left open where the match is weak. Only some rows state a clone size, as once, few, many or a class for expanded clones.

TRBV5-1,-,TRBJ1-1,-,TGCGCCAGCACTACAGGGCAGTCGATTACTGAAGCTTTCTTT,CASTTGQSITEAFF
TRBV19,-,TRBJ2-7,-,TGTGCCAGTAGCCGGACAGTAGCCTACGAGCAGTACTTC,CASSRTVAYEQYF
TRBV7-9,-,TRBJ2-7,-,TGTGCCAGCAGCCCGGTGGGGTCCTACGAGCAGTACTTC,CASSPVGSYEQYF
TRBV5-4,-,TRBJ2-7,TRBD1,TGTGCCACCCGGCCGGGACAGGGCTACGAGCAGTACTTC,CATRPGQGYEQYF
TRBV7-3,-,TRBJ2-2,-,TGTGCCAGCAGCTTATTTAAGGTCACAGACACCGGGGAGCTGTTTTTT,CASSLFKVTDTGELFF
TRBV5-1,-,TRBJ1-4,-,TGCGCCAGTAAACAAGGGGCAACTAATGAAAAACTGTTTTTT,CASKQGATNEKLFF
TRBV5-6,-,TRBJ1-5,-,TGTGCCAGCAACCCCGGGGGCGACAGGTATCAGCCCCAGCATTTT,CASNPGGDRYQPQHF
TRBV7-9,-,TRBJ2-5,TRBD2,TGTGCCAGCAGCTCGGTGCGGGGGGCCGGGGAGACCCAGTACTTC,CASSSVRGAGETQYF
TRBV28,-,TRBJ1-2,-,TGTGCCAGCAGCCCATGGACAGTCTATGGCTACACCTTC,CASSPWTVYGYTF
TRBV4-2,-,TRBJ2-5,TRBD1,TGTGCCAGCAGCCAAGGGGACAGGGGTTTCCAAGAGACCCAGTACTTC,CASSQGDRGFQETQYF
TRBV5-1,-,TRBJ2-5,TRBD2,TGCGCCAGCAGCGTACTAGCGGCGAATAGGGGCCAGTACTTC,CASSVLAANRGQYF
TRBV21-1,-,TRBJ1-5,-,TGTGCCAGCAGCAAGGGACAGGGGTCCGGACAGCCCCAGCATTTT,CASSKGQGSGQPQHF
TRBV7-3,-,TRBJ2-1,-,TGTGCCAGCAGCTTAAATTATGGGGGATCGTATGAGCAGTTCTTC,CASSLNYGGSYEQFF
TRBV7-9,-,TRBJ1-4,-,TGTGCCAGCACCAAGGACACCTATAATGAAAAACTGTTTTTT,CASTKDTYNEKLFF
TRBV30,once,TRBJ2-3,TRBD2,TGTGCCTGGAGTATCGCCCTGACTAGCGGGGTTTCAGATACGCAGTATTTT,CAWSIALTSGVSDTQYF
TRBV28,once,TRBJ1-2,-,TGTGCCAGCAGACTTTTGGTCACGGGCTATGGCTACACCTTC,CASRLLVTGYGYTF
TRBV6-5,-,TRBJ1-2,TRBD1,TGTGCCAGCAGTTACCGGACAGGGTCGGGTGGCTACACCTTC,CASSYRTGSGGYTF
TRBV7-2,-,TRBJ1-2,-,TGTGCCAGCAGCTTAGTGTACCGCTCAACGGGTGGCTACACCTTC,CASSLVYRSTGGYTF
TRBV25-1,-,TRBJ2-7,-,TGTGCCAGCAGTGAATCAGGCGGCGAGCAGTACTTC,CASSESGGEQYF
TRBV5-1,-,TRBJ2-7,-,TGCGCCAGCAGCTTTGGGGGGGCTCGCTCCTACGAGCAGTACTTC,CASSFGGARSYEQYF
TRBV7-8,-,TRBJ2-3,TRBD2,TGTGCCAGCAGCTTATCTAGCGGGAGGCGAGATACGCAGTATTTT,CASSLSSGRRDTQYF
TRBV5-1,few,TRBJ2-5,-,TGCGCCAGCAGCTTGGGGGCCACCCGTGGAGAGACCCAGTACTTC,CASSLGATRGETQYF
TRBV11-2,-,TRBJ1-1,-,TGTGCCAGCAGCTTAGGGGGTCAGGCAGCTGAAGCTTTCTTT,CASSLGGQAAEAFF
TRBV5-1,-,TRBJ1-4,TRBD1,TGCGCCAGCAGCCCGGACAGGGTTAATGAAAAACTGTTTTTT,CASSPDRVNEKLFF
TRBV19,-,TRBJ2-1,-,TGTGCCAGTAGTATAGGAGGGGGCTCCTACAATGAGCAGTTCTTC,CASSIGGGSYNEQFF
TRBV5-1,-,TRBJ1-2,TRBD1,TGCGCCAGCAGCTCACTCCCCGCCGGACAGGGAGACACCTTC,CASSSLPAGQGDTF
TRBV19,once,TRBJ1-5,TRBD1,TGTGCCAGTAGGAACTCAGGGGGCGTTCAGCCCCAGCATTTT,CASRNSGGVQPQHF
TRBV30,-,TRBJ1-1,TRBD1,TGTGCCTGGAGTGGAGCAATGACAGGGGCGAACACTGAAGCTTTCTTT,CAWSGAMTGANTEAFF
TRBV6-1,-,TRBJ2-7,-,TGTGCCAGCAGAGAAGACAGGTTCTACGAGCAGTACTTC,CASREDRFYEQYF
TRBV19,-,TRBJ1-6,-,TGTGCCAGTAGCCACTCCACCATCCAGGTTGAGTCACCCCTCCACTTT,CASSHSTIQVESPLHF
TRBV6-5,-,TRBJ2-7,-,TGTGCCAGCAGCCCCAGTAGCTTATACTACGAGCAGTACTTC,CASSPSSLYYEQYF
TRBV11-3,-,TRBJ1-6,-,TGTGCCAGCAGCCTGGGACAAGGGAATTCACCCCTCCACTTT,CASSLGQGNSPLHF
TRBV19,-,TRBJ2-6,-,TGTGCCAGTACCCTAGGTGTCACCTCCAACGTCCTGACTTTC,CASTLGVTSNVLTF
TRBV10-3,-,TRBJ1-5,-,TGTGCCATCAGTGAGACCAAACAGGGTCAGGGGCAGCCCCAGCATTTT,CAISETKQGQGQPQHF
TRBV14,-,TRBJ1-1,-,TGTGCCAGCAGCCTCGGACTCACCAGACTCCCGAACACTGAAGCTTTCTTT,CASSLGLTRLPNTEAFF
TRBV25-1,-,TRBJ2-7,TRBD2,TGTGCCAGCAGTGAAGGAGCGGGAGGCCCCTACGAGCAGTACTTC,CASSEGAGGPYEQYF
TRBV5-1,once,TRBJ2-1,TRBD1,TGCGCCAGCAACCTAGGGACAGGGTACAATGAGCAGTTCTTC,CASNLGTGYNEQFF
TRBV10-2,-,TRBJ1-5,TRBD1,TGCGCCAGCAGTTCGGACAGGTACCAGCCCCAGCATTTT,CASSSDRYQPQHF
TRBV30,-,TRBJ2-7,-,TGTGCCTGGATACGTCCGGGGAGACGCGAGCAGTACTTC,CAWIRPGRREQYF
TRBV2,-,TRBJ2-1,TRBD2,TGTGCCAGCAGGCGGGAGTCGACCTACAATGAGCAGTTCTTC,CASRRESTYNEQFF
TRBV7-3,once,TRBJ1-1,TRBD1,TGTGCCAGCAGTCCTATGGGGACAGCGAACACTGAAGCTTTCTTT,CASSPMGTANTEAFF
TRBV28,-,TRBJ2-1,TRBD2,TGTGCCAGCAGTTTTGGGTTAGCGGGAGGTATGGGTGAGCAGTTCTTC,CASSFGLAGGMGEQFF
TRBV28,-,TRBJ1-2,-,TGTGCCAGCAGTTTATCAGGGCGGGGATATGGCTACACCTTC,CASSLSGRGYGYTF
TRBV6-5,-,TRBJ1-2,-,TGTGCCAGCAGTTTGGACACGAACTATGGCTACACCTTC,CASSLDTNYGYTF
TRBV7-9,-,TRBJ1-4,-,TGTGCCAGCAGCTCGACCCCGGAAGAACTGTTTTTT,CASSSTPEELFF
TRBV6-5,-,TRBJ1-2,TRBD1,TGTGCCAGCAGCCGGGACAGGGGGCTCTATGGCTACACCTTC,CASSRDRGLYGYTF
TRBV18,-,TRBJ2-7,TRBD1,TGTGCCAGCTCACCATCTCACAGGGGAACGTTCAACGAGCAGTACTTC,CASSPSHRGTFNEQYF
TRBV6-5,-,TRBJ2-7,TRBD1,TGTGCCAGCAGTTCGACAGGGGGCTACCACGAGCAGTACTTC,CASSSTGGYHEQYF
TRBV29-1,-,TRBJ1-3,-,TGCAGCGTTTTTGCAAGCTCTGGAAACACCATATATTTT,CSVFASSGNTIYF
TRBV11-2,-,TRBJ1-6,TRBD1,TGTGCCAGCAGCCCCCAAGGGAGGAGGGGGCGCTTTGATTCACCCCTCCACTTT,CASSPQGRRGRFDSPLHF
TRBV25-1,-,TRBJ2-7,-,TGTGCCAGCAGTGACCCCGGACTGGGAGTCTCTGGGCAGTACTTC,CASSDPGLGVSGQYF
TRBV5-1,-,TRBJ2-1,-,TGCGCCAGCCATCTGGGACTCTACAATGAGCAGTTCTTC,CASHLGLYNEQFF
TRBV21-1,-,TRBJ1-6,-,TGTGCCAGCAGCAAAATAGGAGGTGGTGCTTCACCCCTCCACTTT,CASSKIGGGASPLHF
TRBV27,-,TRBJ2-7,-,TGTGCCAGCAGTTTGGGAGGACAGCGCCCAGACTTC,CASSLGGQRPDF